This T cell receptor beta chain was profiled in a study of post-analysis software for immune sequencing data. Unique molecular identifiers featured in each of the TCR beta cDNA libraries. TCRdb called the PCR reads again in MiXCR, with one record for every CDR3 protein. Of 550,000 to 700,000 distinct CDR3 sequences in the sample, 44% were seen once. This clonotype appeared a few times. The target antigen is unknown. This CDR3 is 16 amino acids long. The V and J ends lost 3 bases and 1 base respectively, with 15 bases between them. Study-wide results and caveats: Patients carried roughly 5 TRBV segments more frequently than controls did, and TRBV5-6, TRBV5-1 and TRBV20-1 were among them.

The sequenced sample consisted of blood. V is TRBV12-3 or TRBV12-4 and J is TRBJ1-1; unclear D gene. This TCR was sampled from a girl aged 5-17 years with multiple sclerosis. DNA of the CDR3: TGTGCCAGCAGTTTCGCCAGGCCGGGCTCGAACACTGAAGCTTTCTTT. Its translation: CASSFARPGSNTEAFF.